This entry lists 21 T cell receptor beta chains sequenced from one sample in a study of blood T cells in healthy people across ages. The authors ran a second PCR of 7 to 11 cycles using a sample-barcoded 5' primer and a J-beta primer mix. Each CDR3 protein gets one entry after TCRdb re-called the 5' RACE reads with MiXCR. The sample consists of some 1.5 million distinct CDR3 sequences, 42% of them appearing once. The sample consisted of blood. These receptors were taken from a woman younger than 30 in good health.

This clonotype was detected ten times or more. V and J are TRBV20-1 and TRBJ2-7, with 8 bases fitting TRBD1. CDR1 and CDR2 from the germline V gene are DFQATT and SNEGSKA (reference sequence). The length of the CDR3 is 13 residues. J lost 2 bases, V lost 2 bases, and 2 bases had no gene match. The DNA of the CDR3 is TGCAGTGCTAGATCGACAGGGGCCTACGAGCAGTACTTC. Translated: CSARSTGAYEQYF.

This clonotype turned up a few times. The rearrangement joins TRBV7-9 to TRBJ1-6; 8 nucleotides match TRBD1. The CDR3 consists of 15 residues. Looked up from germline, CDR1 is SEHNR and CDR2 is FQNEAQ (reference sequence). The CDR3 region has the DNA TGTGCTAGCCGGGCAGGGGGCTTTTCGAATTCACCCCTCCACTTT. Protein sequence: CASRAGGFSNSPLHF.

The chain carries TRBV28 and TRBJ2-3; TRBD2 matches 7 bases. The V gene end was trimmed by 5 bases and the J gene end by 8 bases; junction bases not matched to a gene: 7. The CDR3 length is 13 residues. CDR1 is MDHEN, CDR2 SYDVKM, per germline. In nucleotides, the CDR3 is TGTGCCAGCAGTATCCTCAGGGAGGGTACGCAGTATTTT. Translation: CASSILREGTQYF.

J is TRBJ1-5 and V is TRBV28; D might be TRBD1 (5 bases). The germline V gene encodes CDR1 MDHEN and CDR2 SYDVKM. Trimming cost V 11 bases and J 1 base, with 18 bases left between them. The CDR3 runs to 15 residues. The CDR3 spells CASLKGLGSNQPQHF. In DNA form, the CDR3 reads TGTGCCTCCCTTAAGGGGCTGGGGAGCAATCAGCCCCAGCATTTT.

V is TRBV7-9 and J is TRBJ2-1, with D perhaps TRBD2 (6 bases). Trimming removed 2 bases at V and 4 bases at J, with 18 bases between. The CDR3 runs to 17 residues. Germline CDR1 is SEHNR and CDR2 is FQNEAQ (reference sequence). CDR3 sequence reads: CASSLTGQGGFYNEQFF. DNA of the CDR3: TGTGCCAGCAGCTTAACCGGCCAGGGAGGCTTTTACAATGAGCAGTTCTTC.

The rearrangement links TRBV4-3 to TRBJ2-1, with 8 bases identical to TRBD2. V trimming: 1 base; J trimming: 8 bases; junction bases outside the gene matches: 19. The germline CDR1 and CDR2 sequences are LGHNA and YSLEER. The CDR3 extends over 19 amino acids. In DNA form, the CDR3 reads TGCGCCAGCAGCCAAGCTCCTTTTGGCGGGGGGCCATTTACCGATGAGCAGTTCTTC. Amino acid sequence: CASSQAPFGGGPFTDEQFF.

This chain connects TRBV12-3 or TRBV12-4 to TRBJ2-3, with D possibly matching TRBD2 (5 bases). The CDR3 sequence is 14 residues long. Trimming stripped 5 bases from V and 4 bases from J, with 13 bases between. The CDR3 here is CASSTSGFADTQYF. In DNA, the CDR3 is TGTGCCAGCAGTACCAGCGGATTCGCAGATACGCAGTATTTT.

This clonotype was detected only a few times. The V and J genes are TRBV10-3 and TRBJ2-4; D possibly uses TRBD1 or TRBD2 (5 bases each). V lost 2 bases and J lost 15, with 17 bases in between. The germline V gene encodes CDR1 ENHRY and CDR2 SYGVKD. The CDR3 is 13 residues long. CDR3 region: CAISEGDGYLTYF. CDR3 nucleotide sequence: TGTGCCATCAGTGAGGGGGACGGATACCTCACGTACTTC.

Comments on this clonotype: A much larger clone lies one base from this, so it may be a read error. The chain has TRBV25-1 and TRBJ2-2; maybe TRBD1 (6 bases). CDR3 size: 14 residues. Looked up from germline, CDR1 is MGHDK and CDR2 is SYGVNS. DNA for the CDR3: TGTGCCAGCAGTCTTGCAGGGGTCACCGGGGTGCTGTTTTTT. Protein: CASSLAGVTGVLFF.

The V call is TRBV20-1, the J call TRBJ1-2; no reliable D call. The CDR3 runs to 13 residues. Deletions cut 3 bases from V and 3 bases from J, with 11 bases between. CDR1 is DFQATT and CDR2 is SNEGSKA in the germline V gene (reference sequence). In DNA, the CDR3 is TGCAGTGCTAGGCGGCAGGACGACTATGGCTACACCTTC. Translated, it gives CSARRQDDYGYTF.

The chain joins TRBV7-9 to TRBJ2-5; no firm D call. Germline V lookup: CDR1 SEHNR, CDR2 FQNEAQ (reference sequence). The CDR3 consists of 13 residues. Trimming removed 1 base from V and 5 bases from J, with 8 bases in between. The CDR3: CASSLDPWETQYF. The CDR3, as DNA: TGTGCCAGCAGCTTAGATCCGTGGGAGACCCAGTACTTC.

This clonotype was observed a few times. The chain couples TRBV4-1 to TRBJ1-2; D is ambiguous. This CDR3 contains 16 residues. Trimming cost V 0 bases and J 4 bases, with 15 bases left between them. Germline lookup yields CDR1 MGHRA and CDR2 YSYEKL. CDR3 sequence reads: CASSQDRAVTPYGYTF. The CDR3 DNA reads as TGCGCCAGCAGCCAAGATCGGGCAGTTACCCCCTATGGCTACACCTTC.

The chain combines TRBV7-9 with TRBJ2-1; D is uncertain. Near its end, the DNA agrees better with TRBJ2-7, so the J call may be wrong. The germline gives CDR1 SEHNR, CDR2 FQNEAQ (reference sequence). This CDR3 is built from 12 residues. CDR3 bases: TGTGCCAGCAGCTCTCCTGACAATGAGCAGTACTTC. Protein sequence: CASSSPDNEQYF.

There are a few counts of this clonotype. The chain has TRBV20-1 and TRBJ1-2, with 8 bases identical to TRBD1. V gave up 6 bases and J gave up 7 bases; unmatched junction bases: 13. Germline CDR1 reads DFQATT; CDR2 reads SNEGSKA (reference sequence). The length of the CDR3 is 14 residues. In nucleotides, the CDR3 is TGCAGTGCCCAAGGACAGGGAACTCTAACTGGCTACACCTTC. Translated, it gives CSAQGQGTLTGYTF.

As for this clonotype: A read error may be the cause here, since a much bigger clone is one base away. The rearrangement links TRBV6-5 to TRBJ1-1, with D perhaps TRBD1 (5 bases). The CDR3 sequence is 14 residues long. Germline V gene lookup returns CDR1 MNHEY and CDR2 SVGAGI. Trimming left V 8 bases short and J 1 base short, with 14 bases between. The CDR3, as DNA: TGTGCCAGCGCTCGGGGGATGGGGAACACTGAAGCTTTCTTT. Translation gives CASARGMGNTEAFF.

V is TRBV27 and J is TRBJ2-1, with D maybe TRBD2 (6 bases). The germline gives CDR1 MNHEY, CDR2 SMNVEV (reference sequence). With 4 bases removed from V and 0 bases from J, the gap between germline ends came to 13 bases. This CDR3 comprises 16 residues. In DNA, the CDR3 is TGTGCCAGCAGTTCCCGAGCGGGCTACTCCTACAATGAGCAGTTCTTC. Residues: CASSSRAGYSYNEQFF.

The chain links TRBV3-1 to TRBJ2-5; D unresolved. V lost 2 bases and J lost 2, with 6 bases in between. Germline values: CDR1 LGHDT, CDR2 YNNKEL (reference sequence). The CDR3 sequence is 13 residues long. The CDR3 protein is CASSQHIQETQYF. CDR3 coding DNA: TGTGCCAGCAGCCAACATATACAAGAGACCCAGTACTTC.

The chain uses TRBV7-9 and TRBJ2-1; 7 bases agree with TRBD1. Germline V gene data show CDR1 as SEHNR and CDR2 as FQNEAQ (reference sequence). The CDR3 consists of 16 residues. J lost 3 bases, V lost 4 bases, and 9 bases had no gene match. CDR3 sequence (DNA): TGTGCCAGCAGCTCGATTTACAGGGGTCTCTACAATGAGCAGTTCTTC. It is translated as CASSSIYRGLYNEQFF.

The chain uses TRBV20-1 and TRBJ1-1; TRBD1 matches 7 bases. With V trimmed by 2 bases and J by 1 base, 4 bases remained unmatched. The CDR3 is 14 residues long. Germline V gene lookup returns CDR1 DFQATT and CDR2 SNEGSKA (reference sequence). The CDR3 is CSARLRTGNTEAFF. CDR3 in DNA: TGCAGTGCTAGATTGCGGACAGGGAACACTGAAGCTTTCTTT.

The genes are TRBV6-6 and TRBJ2-1; D possibly matches TRBD1 or TRBD2 (6 bases each). There are 16 residues in the CDR3. Germline CDR1 and CDR2: MNHNY and SVGAGI (reference sequence). Deletions cut 5 bases from V and 8 bases from J, with 22 bases between. CDR3 DNA sequence: TGTGCCAGCAGTACCCGGGGGAGAGGGAACAGGGATGAGCAGTTCTTC. It specifies CASSTRGRGNRDEQFF.

The DNA of the CDR3 is TGCGCCAGCAGCCAAGATATCCCGGCAACTAATGAAAAACTGTTTTTT. It specifies CASSQDIPATNEKLFF. The V gene is TRBV4-1, the J gene TRBJ1-4; no reliable D call. The V and J ends lost 0 bases and 0 bases respectively, with 8 bases between them. This CDR3 contains 16 residues. Per the germline V gene, CDR1 is MGHRA and CDR2 is YSYEKL.